Below are 5 T cell receptor beta chains sequenced from a single sample in a study of T cells in Graves' hyperthyroidism and ophthalmopathy. Researchers took RNA transcripts and amplified the TCR beta CDR3 regions from them. Carried out on the TCR CDR3, a first-round RT-PCR used the HTBI primer set. Each CDR3 protein is one row after TCRdb ran MiXCR on the multiplex PCR reads. In the table there are 480,000 or so distinct CDR3 sequences, around 43% of which are singletons. The sample comprised peripheral blood or thyroid tissue (not recorded which). Receptors were obtained from an adult woman with Graves' disease, either hyperthyroidism or ophthalmopathy (not recorded which).

This sequence joins TRBV7-6 and TRBJ1-2; D unresolved. V was trimmed by 5 bases and J by 4 bases, leaving 11 bases between them. This CDR3 has 13 amino acids. Germline V gene sequence: CDR1 SGHVS, CDR2 FNYEAQ. The CDR3 is CASSPWFSYGYTF. The DNA of the CDR3 is TGTGCCAGCAGCCCCTGGTTCAGCTATGGCTACACCTTC.

This chain uses TRBV11-2 with TRBJ2-5, with D perhaps assigned TRBD1 or TRBD2 (5 bases each). This CDR3 is 14 amino acids long. In germline, CDR1 is SGHAT, CDR2 FQNNGV. V was shortened by 4 bases and J by 5 bases, with 14 bases between the two germline ends. The CDR3 bases are TGTGCCAGCAGCTCCAAAGAGGGGCGGGAGACCCAGTACTTC. This translates into CASSSKEGRETQYF.

This clonotype was detected ten times or more. The chain recombines TRBV5-1 with TRBJ2-5, with D unresolved. In germline, CDR1 is SGHRS, CDR2 YFSETQ. Trimming cost V 7 bases and J 3 bases, with 13 bases left between them. The CDR3 has 13 residues. CDR3 region: CASARVGKETQYF. The CDR3 coding sequence is TGCGCCAGCGCTAGGGTAGGGAAAGAGACCCAGTACTTC.

This clonotype turned up a few times. The chain combines TRBV4-2 with TRBJ2-7; no firm D call. The germline V and J ends were trimmed by 3 bases and 4 bases, with 16 bases remaining between them. CDR1 is LGHNA and CDR2 is YNFKEQ in the germline V gene. The CDR3 has 15 amino acids. CDR3 amino acids: CASSHPDKSGYEQYF. The DNA for the CDR3 is TGTGCCAGCAGCCACCCTGACAAATCCGGTTACGAGCAGTACTTC.

A word on this clonotype: Compared with germline, one end of the junction differs, possibly owing to a read error. V is TRBV4-3 and J is TRBJ2-5, with 9 nucleotides matching TRBD2. The germline CDR1 and CDR2 sequences are LGHNA and YSLEER. CDR3 size: 16 residues. Here the CDR3 reads CASSQVGAGGQESQYF. The CDR3 DNA reads TGCGCCAGCAGCCAAGTTGGGGCGGGAGGGCAAGAGTCCCAGTACTTC.